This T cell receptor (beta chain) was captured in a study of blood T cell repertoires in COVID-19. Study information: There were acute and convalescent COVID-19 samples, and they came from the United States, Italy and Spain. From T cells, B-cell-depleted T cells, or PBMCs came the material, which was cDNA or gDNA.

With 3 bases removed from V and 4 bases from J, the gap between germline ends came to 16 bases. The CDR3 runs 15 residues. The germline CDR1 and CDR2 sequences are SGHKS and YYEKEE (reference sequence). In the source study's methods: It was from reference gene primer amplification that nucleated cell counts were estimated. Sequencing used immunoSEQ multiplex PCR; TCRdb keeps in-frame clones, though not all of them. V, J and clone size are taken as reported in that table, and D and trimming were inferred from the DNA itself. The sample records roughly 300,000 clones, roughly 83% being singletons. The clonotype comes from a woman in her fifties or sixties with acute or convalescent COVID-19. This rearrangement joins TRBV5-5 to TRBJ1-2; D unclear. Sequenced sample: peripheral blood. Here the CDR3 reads CASSSEIRVIYGYTF. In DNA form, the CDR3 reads TGTGCCAGCAGCTCGGAGATACGGGTTATCTATGGCTACACCTTC.